The 18 T cell receptor beta chains below were found in one sample sequenced in a study of blood T cell repertoires in COVID-19. Assay: immunoSEQ multiplex PCR; the TCRdb copy retains only in-frame clones and omits some. The table has more than 75,000 clones, about 83% seen once. Sequencing was performed on peripheral blood. The origin of the receptors is a man aged 25-45 years with acute or convalescent COVID-19.

J is TRBJ2-2 and V is TRBV10-3, with D perhaps matching TRBD2 (5 bases). V lost 8 bases to trimming and J lost 3 bases, with 16 bases between them. CDR1 and CDR2 from the germline V gene are ENHRY and SYGVKD. The CDR3 covers 15 residues. The CDR3: CAIGSDPTYTGELFF. CDR3 DNA: TGTGCCATCGGTAGCGACCCGACTTACACCGGGGAGCTGTTTTTT.

This clone has just one count. This chain uses TRBV24-1 with TRBJ2-2, with a tentative D call TRBD2 (5 bases). The CDR3 sequence is 16 residues long. Germline lookup yields CDR1 KGHDR and CDR2 SFDVKD. The V end lost 3 bases, the J end lost 4 bases, and 14 bases lay between the germline ends. The CDR3 protein is CATSDRRGWTTGELFF. The CDR3 DNA follows: TGTGCCACCAGTGATAGGAGAGGGTGGACCACCGGGGAGCTGTTTTTT.

V usage is TRBV3-1 (or the pseudogene TRBV3-2) and J usage is TRBJ2-2, with 7 bases matching TRBD1. V was clipped by 4 bases and J by 3 bases; unmatched bases: 5. The CDR3 extends over 15 amino acids. The germline CDR1 and CDR2 sequences are LGHDT and YNNKEL (reference sequence). The DNA of the CDR3 is TGTGCCAGCAGCCTCCGGGACAGATACACCGGGGAGCTGTTTTTT. Its protein product is CASSLRDRYTGELFF.

The rearrangement uses TRBV9 and TRBJ2-2; D possibly corresponds to TRBD2 (5 bases). The CDR3 runs 13 residues. Trimming left V 3 bases short and J 8 bases short, with 11 bases between. Germline V gene data show CDR1 as SGDLS and CDR2 as YYNGEE. The CDR3 nucleotides are TGTGCCAGCAGCGAGGACTTCTTAGGGGAGCTGTTTTTT. Translated, it gives CASSEDFLGELFF.

In this sample, this clone turned up once. This chain's CDR3 is CASRDSITYEQYF. CDR3 coding DNA: TGTGCCAGCCGGGACAGTATTACTTACGAGCAGTACTTC. This sequence joins TRBV28 and TRBJ2-7; 7 bases are shared with TRBD1. The trim removed 8 bases at V and 4 bases at J, leaving 8 bases unmatched. The CDR3 covers 13 residues. CDR1 is MDHEN, CDR2 SYDVKM, per germline.

The V and J genes are TRBV28 and TRBJ1-2; D may be TRBD1 (6 bases). V dropped 5 bases and J dropped 5 bases, with 18 bases sitting between them. Germline V gene lookup returns CDR1 MDHEN and CDR2 SYDVKM. The CDR3 loop spans 15 amino acids. The CDR3 reads CASSPQPDRIYGYTF. CDR3 coding DNA: TGTGCCAGCAGTCCCCAACCAGACAGGATATATGGCTACACCTTC.

This clone has only a few counts. CDR3 in DNA: TGTGCCAGCAGCCCGGGACAAGAGACCCAGTACTTC. This codes for CASSPGQETQYF. This chain uses TRBV3-1 (or the pseudogene TRBV3-2) with TRBJ2-5, with a tentative D call TRBD2 (5 bases). The V end lost 4 bases, the J end lost 2 bases, and 5 bases lay between the germline ends. Germline loops: CDR1 LGHDT, CDR2 YNNKEL (reference sequence). This CDR3 comprises 12 residues.

The chain recombines TRBV7-8 with TRBJ2-3; TRBD2 matches at 8 bases. Germline V lookup: CDR1 SGHVS, CDR2 FQNEAQ. The CDR3 totals 16 residues. Germline trimming cut 5 bases from V and 2 bases from J; bases unmatched to any gene: 9. CDR3 in amino acids: CASSTLAGRPTDTQYF. The DNA for the CDR3 is TGTGCCAGCAGCACTCTAGCGGGCAGACCCACAGATACGCAGTATTTT.

Note on this clone: One end of the junction does not line up with germline, which may come from a read error. The chain carries TRBV7-7 and TRBJ2-6, with D tentatively TRBD1 (5 bases). CDR1 is SSHAT, CDR2 FNYEAQ, per germline (reference sequence). This CDR3 contains 15 residues. This chain's CDR3 is CASSSGSTGANVLTF. Written as DNA, the CDR3 is TGTGCTAGCAGCTCAGGGTCTACTGGGGCCAACGTCCTGACTTTC.

A single count supports this clone. V is TRBV4-3 and J is TRBJ1-1, with a possible D match to TRBD1 (6 bases). The CDR3 contains 15 residues. Trimming removed 0 bases from V and 5 bases from J, with 13 bases in between. Germline V CDR1 and CDR2: LGHNA, YSLEER. In nucleotides, the CDR3 is TGCGCCAGCAGCCAAGATGGGGCAGGGGAAACTGAAGCTTTCTTT. This translates into CASSQDGAGETEAFF.

The V and J genes are TRBV24-1 and TRBJ2-2, with a tentative D call TRBD2 (6 bases). V lost 9 bases and J 2 bases, leaving 9 bases between the germline ends. CDR1 KGHDR and CDR2 SFDVKD come from the germline V gene. The CDR3 has 13 residues. The CDR3 sequence is CATRRGNTGELFF. The CDR3 region has the DNA TGTGCCACCCGGAGGGGAAACACCGGGGAGCTGTTTTTT.

The chain has TRBV6-5 and TRBJ1-1; tentative D call: TRBD1 (6 bases). The V and J ends lost 7 bases and 1 base respectively, with 16 bases between them. CDR1 is MNHEY, CDR2 SVGAGI, per germline. The CDR3 runs to 15 residues. CDR3 sequence reads: CASTETGTRNTEAFF. The CDR3 nucleotides read TGTGCCAGCACCGAGACCGGGACAAGGAACACTGAAGCTTTCTTT.

The V call is TRBV6-5, the J call TRBJ1-5; weak D call: TRBD1 (6 bases). Germline loops: CDR1 MNHEY, CDR2 SVGAGI. V shed 5 bases and J shed 7 bases, with 15 bases lying between them. The CDR3 runs to 14 residues. CDR3 nucleotides: TGTGCCAGCAGTCCCGGGACACAAGGGCAGCCCCAGCATTTT. Protein sequence: CASSPGTQGQPQHF.

The rearrangement uses TRBV10-1 and TRBJ2-7; the match to TRBD2 covers 10 bases. The CDR3 totals 16 residues. The germline gives CDR1 WNHNN, CDR2 SYGVQD (reference sequence). J gave up 5 bases and V 3 bases, and 10 bases lay outside the gene matches. The CDR3 bases are TGCGCCAGCAGTGATCGGCTAGCGGGAGATGTCGACGAGCAGTACTTC. Translating it yields CASSDRLAGDVDEQYF.

The genes are TRBV7-8 and TRBJ1-5; 7 bases map to TRBD1. The germline V gene encodes CDR1 SGHVS and CDR2 FQNEAQ. The CDR3 extends over 15 amino acids. The V gene end was trimmed by 5 bases and the J gene end by 5 bases; junction bases not matched to a gene: 9. This chain's CDR3 is CASSVGPQGDQPQHF. The DNA of the CDR3 is TGTGCCAGCAGCGTCGGTCCCCAGGGGGATCAGCCCCAGCATTTT. Together with reference TRBV7-8 and TRBJ1-5, the CDR3 gives the full variable domain: GAGVSQSPRYKVAKRGQDVALRCDPISGHVSLFWYQQALGQGPEFLTYFQNEAQLDKSGLPSDRFFAERPEGSVSTLKIQRTQQEDSAVYLCASSVGPQGDQPQHFGDGTRLSIL.

The chain combines TRBV9 with TRBJ1-2; TRBD1 might be the D (5 bases). The V end was cut by 4 bases, the J end by 12 bases, with 28 bases between. There are 16 residues in the CDR3. The germline gives CDR1 SGDLS, CDR2 YYNGEE. The CDR3 reads CASSPLVVSGTHFDTF. For the CDR3, the DNA is TGTGCCAGCAGCCCACTGGTTGTAAGCGGGACTCATTTTGACACCTTC.

The J gene is TRBJ1-2, the V gene TRBV12-5; D is perhaps TRBD1 (6 bases). With 4 bases removed from V and 14 bases from J, the gap between germline ends came to 14 bases. The CDR3 covers 11 residues. Germline CDR1 is LGHNT and CDR2 is FRNRAP. CDR3 coding DNA: TGTGCTAGTGGTTGGGGGCGGGTCTCTACCTTC. It translates to CASGWGRVSTF.

The chain couples TRBV11-2 to TRBJ2-1; perhaps TRBD2 as D (6 bases). V shed 5 bases and J shed 15 bases, with 17 bases lying between them. Germline-derived CDR1 and CDR2 are SGHAT and FQNNGV. The CDR3 has 12 amino acids. Here the CDR3 reads CASSGDGSLGFF. CDR3 sequence (DNA): TGTGCCAGCAGCGGTGACGGGAGTCTCGGGTTCTTC.